By share, the clone carrying this T cell receptor beta chain counts as large. The antigen is unknown. These data belong to a study of T cell repertoires in aging, cancer and after chemotherapy. Study-wide findings and caveats: No conclusions about immunological memory after chemotherapy can be drawn from the repertoire data.

A mixed TRB-A/B primer pool amplified rearranged TRB by multiplex touch-down PCR. MiXCR was run by TCRdb on the multiplex PCR reads, yielding one entry per CDR3 protein. The profile shows about 1,600 distinct CDR3 sequences, 22% of them singletons. Peripheral blood genomic DNA, not sorted cells or RNA, was the template. Germline V gene sequence: CDR1 MNHEY, CDR2 SVGAGI. V was pared by 7 bases and J by 0 bases, with 16 bases between. The CDR3 has 16 amino acids. The source is a human donor with a solid tumor. This chain connects TRBV6-5 to TRBJ1-5; the D is unclear. The sample comprised blood. This CDR3 reads CASTPVSGVSNQPQHF. In nucleotides, the CDR3 is TGTGCCAGCACCCCAGTTTCCGGGGTTAGCAATCAGCCCCAGCATTTT.